Following are 4 T cell receptor beta chains from one sample sequenced in a study of cytomegalovirus exposure and HLA in healthy donors. It was with 60 Vbeta and 13 Jbeta primers that the PCR ran. Sequencing used immunoSEQ multiplex PCR; TCRdb keeps in-frame clones, though not all of them. The top ten hold about 1.9% of the sample, which has under 200,000 clones, around 86% seen once. The sample taken for sequencing was PBMCs. The receptor source for this set is a human donor in good health.

V is TRBV5-1 and J is TRBJ1-1, with 7 bases that match TRBD1. The CDR3 covers 16 residues. Germline V gene data show CDR1 as SGHRS and CDR2 as YFSETQ. Trimming took 4 bases from V and 1 from J; bases not matched to a gene: 10. Here the CDR3 reads CASSHQPGTANTEAFF. The CDR3 coding sequence is TGCGCCAGCAGCCATCAGCCCGGGACAGCGAACACTGAAGCTTTCTTT.

This chain uses TRBV14 with TRBJ2-3, with TRBD1 matching 7 bases. The V gene end was trimmed by 3 bases and the J gene end by 5 bases; junction bases not matched to a gene: 11. The CDR3 is made up of 16 amino acids. Germline V gene data show CDR1 as SGHDN and CDR2 as FVKESK. The CDR3 nucleotides read TGTGCCAGCAGCCAGCACGGGACAGCGAGGGTAGATACGCAGTATTTT. Translating gives CASSQHGTARVDTQYF.

This sequence joins TRBV19 and TRBJ2-2; the D is unclear. Germline V lookup: CDR1 LNHDA, CDR2 SQIVND (reference sequence). Trimming removed 2 bases at V and 0 bases at J, with 7 bases between. The length of the CDR3 is 15 residues. CDR3 sequence: CASSISRANTGELFF. In nucleotides, the CDR3 is TGTGCCAGTAGTATATCCCGAGCGAACACCGGGGAGCTGTTTTTT.

This clone was counted a single time. The CDR3 nucleotides are TGTGCCAGCAGCTTAAAGGGACTAGCCCCTTTAGAGTTCTTC. As protein: CASSLKGLAPLEFF. This chain uses TRBV7-9 with TRBJ2-1, with 9 bases matching TRBD2. Germline V gives CDR1 SEHNR, CDR2 FQNEAQ (reference sequence). After removal of 2 bases from V and 14 bases from J, the junction contained 10 bases not matched to a gene. The CDR3 is 14 amino acids. Full variable domain (missing parts from reference TRBV7-9 and TRBJ2-1): DTGVSQNPRHKITKRGQNVTFRCDPISEHNRLYWYRQTLGQGPEFLTYFQNEAQLEKSRLLSDRFSAERPKGSFSTLEIQRTEQGDSAMYLCASSLKGLAPLEFFGPGTRLTVL.